A single sample gave rise to the 3 T cell receptor beta chains below, sequenced in a study of blood T cell repertoires in COVID-19. Data came from immunoSEQ multiplex PCR; TCRdb stores just in-frame clones and leaves some out. This sample has approximately 270,000 clones; approximately 90% occur once, and the top ten carry 2.8%. Sequencing was carried out using PBMCs or T cells enriched from blood (not recorded which). These receptors came from a man in his forties or fifties who had been exposed to COVID-19.

This clone was detected once. The J gene is TRBJ2-5, the V gene TRBV4-1, with a tentative D call TRBD2 (6 bases). V gave up 4 bases and J gave up 3 bases, with 15 bases separating them. Germline-derived CDR1 and CDR2 are MGHRA and YSYEKL. The CDR3 runs 15 residues. CDR3 sequence: CASSRPVAGKETQYF. CDR3 DNA sequence: TGCGCCAGCAGCCGGCCTGTGGCGGGAAAAGAGACCCAGTACTTC.

The rearrangement joins TRBV2 to TRBJ1-4; 7 positions match TRBD1. With 2 bases clipped from V and 5 bases from J, the junction kept 11 bases outside the gene matches. The CDR3 has 17 residues. The germline V gene has CDR1 SNHLY and CDR2 FYNNEI. The CDR3 spells CASSEFLKGAPNEKLFF. The CDR3 DNA follows: TGTGCCAGCAGTGAATTCTTGAAGGGGGCCCCAAATGAAAAACTGTTTTTT.

The chain joins TRBV10-2 to TRBJ1-4; a possible D gene is TRBD1 (5 bases). Germline lookup yields CDR1 WSHSY and CDR2 SAAADI. The CDR3 sequence is 14 residues long. Trimming cost V 6 bases and J 4 bases, with 12 bases left between them. The CDR3 DNA is TGCGCCAGCAGAGCGGGACGGCGTAATGAAAAACTGTTTTTT. Translated, it gives CASRAGRRNEKLFF.